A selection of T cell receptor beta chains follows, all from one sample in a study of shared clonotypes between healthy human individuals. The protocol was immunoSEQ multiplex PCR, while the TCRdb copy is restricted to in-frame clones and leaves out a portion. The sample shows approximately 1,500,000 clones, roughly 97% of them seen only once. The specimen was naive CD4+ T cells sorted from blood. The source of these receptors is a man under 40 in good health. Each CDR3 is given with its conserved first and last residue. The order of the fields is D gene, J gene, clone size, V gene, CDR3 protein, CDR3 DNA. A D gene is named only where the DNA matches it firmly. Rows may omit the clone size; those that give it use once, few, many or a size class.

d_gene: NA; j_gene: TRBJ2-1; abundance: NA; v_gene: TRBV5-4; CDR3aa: CASSRKDSVEYNEQFF; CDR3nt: TGTGCCAGCAGCCGCAAAGATAGCGTGGAATACAATGAGCAGTTCTTC
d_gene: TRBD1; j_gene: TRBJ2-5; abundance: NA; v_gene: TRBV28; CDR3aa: CASGGQMKTQYF; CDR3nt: TGTGCCAGTGGGGGACAGATGAAGACCCAGTACTTC
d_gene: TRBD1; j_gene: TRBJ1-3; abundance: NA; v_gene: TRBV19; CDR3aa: CASSPPGTVAGNTIYF; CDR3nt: TGTGCCAGTAGCCCGCCTGGGACAGTGGCTGGAAACACCATATATTTT
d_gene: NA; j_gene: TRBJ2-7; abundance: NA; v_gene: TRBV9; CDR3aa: CASSARSSYEQYF; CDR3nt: TGTGCCAGCAGCGCACGCAGCTCCTACGAGCAGTACTTC
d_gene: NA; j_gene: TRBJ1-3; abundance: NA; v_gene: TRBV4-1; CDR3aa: CASSPLGESGNTIYF; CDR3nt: TGCGCCAGCAGCCCCCTTGGAGAGTCTGGAAACACCATATATTTT
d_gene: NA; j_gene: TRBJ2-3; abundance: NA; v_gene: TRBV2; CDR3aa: CASSASTDTQYF; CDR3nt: TGTGCCAGCAGCGCCTCCACAGATACGCAGTATTTT
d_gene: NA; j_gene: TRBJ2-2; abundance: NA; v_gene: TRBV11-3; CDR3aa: CASSSIGGGELFF; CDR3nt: TGTGCCAGCAGCTCAATAGGGGGCGGGGAGCTGTTTTTT
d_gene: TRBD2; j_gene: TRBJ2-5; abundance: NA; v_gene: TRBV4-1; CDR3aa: CASSHGLAGVLWSETQYF; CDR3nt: TGCGCCAGCAGCCATGGACTAGCGGGAGTTTTATGGTCGGAGACCCAGTACTTC
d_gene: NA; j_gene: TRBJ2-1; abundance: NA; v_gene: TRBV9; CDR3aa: CASSWSSGNNEQFF; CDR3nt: TGTGCCAGCAGCTGGAGTTCGGGGAACAATGAGCAGTTCTTC
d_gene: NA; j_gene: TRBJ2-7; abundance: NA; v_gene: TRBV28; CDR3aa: CASSPDREQYF; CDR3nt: TGTGCCAGCAGTCCCGACAGAGAGCAGTACTTC
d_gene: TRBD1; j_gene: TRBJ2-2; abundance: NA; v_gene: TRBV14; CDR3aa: CASSPEDRVAGELFF; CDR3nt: TGTGCCAGCAGCCCCGAGGACAGGGTGGCCGGGGAGCTGTTTTTT
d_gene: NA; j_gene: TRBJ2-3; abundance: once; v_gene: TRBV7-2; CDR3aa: CASSTRGGGPSDTQYF; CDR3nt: TGTGCCAGCAGCACCCGTGGGGGGGGCCCCTCAGATACGCAGTATTTT
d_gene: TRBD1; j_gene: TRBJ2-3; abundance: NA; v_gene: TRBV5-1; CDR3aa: CASGKTGTEFPDTQYF; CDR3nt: TGCGCCAGCGGAAAGACCGGGACAGAGTTCCCAGATACGCAGTATTTT
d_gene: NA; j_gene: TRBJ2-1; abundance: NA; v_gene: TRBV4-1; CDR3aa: CASSQEGPRRGNEQFF; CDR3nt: TGCGCCAGCAGCCAAGAGGGGCCAAGGAGGGGGAATGAGCAGTTCTTC
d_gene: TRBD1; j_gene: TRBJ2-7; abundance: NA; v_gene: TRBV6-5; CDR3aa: CASRMDRSYEQYF; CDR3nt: TGTGCCAGCAGAATGGACAGGTCCTACGAGCAGTACTTC
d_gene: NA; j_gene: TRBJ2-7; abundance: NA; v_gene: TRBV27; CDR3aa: CASSLIGVSYEQYF; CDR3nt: TGTGCCAGCAGTTTAATCGGGGTTTCCTACGAGCAGTACTTC
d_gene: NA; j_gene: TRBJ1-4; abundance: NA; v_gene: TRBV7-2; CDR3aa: CASSLAGSNEKLFF; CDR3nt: TGTGCCAGCAGCTTAGCGGGGTCTAATGAAAAACTGTTTTTT
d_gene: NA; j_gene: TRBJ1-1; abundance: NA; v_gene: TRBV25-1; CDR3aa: CASSETGLYTEAFF; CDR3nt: TGTGCCAGCAGTGAAACAGGGTTGTACACTGAAGCTTTCTTT
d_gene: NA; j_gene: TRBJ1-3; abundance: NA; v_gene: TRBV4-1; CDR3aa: CASSQAPRGNTIYF; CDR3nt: TGCGCCAGCAGCCAAGCCCCGCGTGGAAACACCATATATTTT
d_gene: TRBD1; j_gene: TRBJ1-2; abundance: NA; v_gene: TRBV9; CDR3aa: CASTSSGQGSKLGGYTF; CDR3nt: TGTGCCAGCACCAGTTCGGGACAGGGCTCGAAGTTAGGTGGCTACACCTTC
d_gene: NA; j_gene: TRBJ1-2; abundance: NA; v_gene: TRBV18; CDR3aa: CASSPVGQGKTLYGYTF; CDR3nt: TGTGCCAGCTCACCGGTAGGGCAGGGGAAAACTCTCTATGGCTACACCTTC
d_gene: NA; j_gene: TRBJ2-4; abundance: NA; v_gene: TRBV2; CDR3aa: CASSDPVASGAKYF; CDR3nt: NA
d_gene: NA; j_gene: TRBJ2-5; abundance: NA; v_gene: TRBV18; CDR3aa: CASSPLTETQYF; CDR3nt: TGTGCCAGCTCACCACTTACAGAGACCCAGTACTTC
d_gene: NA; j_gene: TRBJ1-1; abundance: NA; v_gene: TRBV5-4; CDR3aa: CATTVGGLNTEAFF; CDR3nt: TGTGCCACCACCGTTGGGGGCTTGAACACTGAAGCTTTCTTT
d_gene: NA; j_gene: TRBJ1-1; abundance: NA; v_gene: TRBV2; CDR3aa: CASSLGQEAFF; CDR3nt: TGTGCCAGCAGCCTAGGACAGGAAGCTTTCTTT
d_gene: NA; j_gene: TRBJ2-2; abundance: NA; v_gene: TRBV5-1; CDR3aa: CASSPARGNTGELFF; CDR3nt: TGCGCCAGCAGCCCGGCGCGAGGGAATACCGGGGAGCTGTTTTTT
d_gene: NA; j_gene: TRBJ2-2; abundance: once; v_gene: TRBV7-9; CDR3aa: CASSFFRDTGELFF; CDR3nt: TGTGCCAGCAGCTTTTTTAGGGACACCGGGGAGCTGTTTTTT
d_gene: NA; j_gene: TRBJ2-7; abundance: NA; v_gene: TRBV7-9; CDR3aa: CASSIESYEQYF; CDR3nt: TGTGCCAGCAGCATAGAATCCTACGAGCAGTACTTC
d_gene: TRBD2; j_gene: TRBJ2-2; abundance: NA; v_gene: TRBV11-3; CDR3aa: CASSLAHGLADPAGELFF; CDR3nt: TGTGCCAGCAGCTTAGCTCATGGGCTAGCGGATCCAGCCGGGGAGCTGTTTTTT
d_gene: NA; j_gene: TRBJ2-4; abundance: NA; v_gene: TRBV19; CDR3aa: CASSLKNIQYF; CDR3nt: TGTGCCAGTAGTCTTAAAAACATTCAGTACTTC
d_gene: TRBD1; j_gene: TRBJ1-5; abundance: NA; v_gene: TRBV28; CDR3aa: CATRGTTNQPQHF; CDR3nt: TGTGCCACCAGGGGGACAACCAATCAGCCCCAGCATTTT
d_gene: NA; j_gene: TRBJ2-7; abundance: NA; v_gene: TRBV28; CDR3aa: CASSSLLRFLRKGSEQYF; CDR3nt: TGTGCCAGCAGTTCGCTTTTGAGATTCTTAAGGAAAGGCTCCGAGCAGTACTTC
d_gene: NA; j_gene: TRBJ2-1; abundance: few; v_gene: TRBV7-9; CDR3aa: CASSLIGGSGVHNEQFF; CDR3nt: TGTGCCAGCAGCTTAATAGGTGGTTCGGGAGTCCACAATGAGCAGTTCTTC
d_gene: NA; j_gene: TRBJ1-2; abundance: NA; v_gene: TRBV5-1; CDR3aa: CASSLEWPGSRGGYGYTF; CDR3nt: TGCGCCAGCAGCTTGGAATGGCCAGGTTCCAGAGGGGGCTATGGCTACACCTTC
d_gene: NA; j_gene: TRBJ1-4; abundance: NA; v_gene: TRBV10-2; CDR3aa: CASSDLSEREKLFF; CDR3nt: TGCGCCAGCAGTGATCTCTCAGAACGGGAAAAACTGTTTTTT
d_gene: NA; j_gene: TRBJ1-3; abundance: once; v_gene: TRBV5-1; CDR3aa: CASSLQGSGNTIYF; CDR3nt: TGCGCCAGCAGCTTACAGGGTTCTGGAAACACCATATATTTT
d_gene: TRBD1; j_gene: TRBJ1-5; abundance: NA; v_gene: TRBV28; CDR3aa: CASSPNRGQGNQPQHF; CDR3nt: TGTGCCAGCAGTCCTAACAGGGGGCAGGGCAATCAGCCCCAGCATTTT
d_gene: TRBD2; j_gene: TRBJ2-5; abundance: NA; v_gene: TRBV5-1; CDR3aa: CASSLASSGYQETQYF; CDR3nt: TGCGCCAGCAGCTTGGCCTCTAGCGGGTACCAAGAGACCCAGTACTTC
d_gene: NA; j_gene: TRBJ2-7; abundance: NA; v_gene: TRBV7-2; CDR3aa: CASSRTYYEQYF; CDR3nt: TGTGCCAGCAGCCGGACTTACTACGAGCAGTACTTC
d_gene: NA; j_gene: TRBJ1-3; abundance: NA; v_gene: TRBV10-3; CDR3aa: CAISEPSQGVNANTIYF; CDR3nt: TGTGCCATCAGTGAGCCTAGCCAGGGAGTGAATGCAAACACCATATATTTT
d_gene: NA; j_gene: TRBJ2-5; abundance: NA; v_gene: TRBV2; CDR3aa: CASSEDFGGAQETQYF; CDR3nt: TGTGCCAGCAGTGAAGATTTCGGGGGTGCCCAAGAGACCCAGTACTTC
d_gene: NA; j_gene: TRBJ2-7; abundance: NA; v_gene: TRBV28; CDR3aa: CASSLISPGNEQYF; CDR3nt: TGTGCCAGCAGCCTAATCTCGCCTGGGAACGAGCAGTACTTC
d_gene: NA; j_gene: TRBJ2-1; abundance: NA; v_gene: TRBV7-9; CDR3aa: CASSLGAEEFF; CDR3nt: TGTGCCAGCAGCTTAGGGGCAGAGGAGTTCTTC
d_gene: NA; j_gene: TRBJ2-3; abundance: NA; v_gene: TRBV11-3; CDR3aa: CASSLGGATDTQYF; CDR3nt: TGTGCCAGCAGTCTCGGCGGGGCAACAGATACGCAGTATTTT
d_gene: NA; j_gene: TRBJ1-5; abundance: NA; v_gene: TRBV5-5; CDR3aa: CASSLVPGGMLGYSNQPQHF; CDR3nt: TGTGCCAGCAGCTTGGTCCCCGGGGGCATGTTAGGCTATAGCAATCAGCCCCAGCATTTT
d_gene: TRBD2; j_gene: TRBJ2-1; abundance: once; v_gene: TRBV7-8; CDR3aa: CASSLGTSGRSPYNEQFF; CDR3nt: TGTGCCAGCAGCTTAGGGACTAGCGGGAGGAGCCCCTACAATGAGCAGTTCTTC
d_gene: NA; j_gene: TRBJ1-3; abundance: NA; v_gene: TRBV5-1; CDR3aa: CASSLALWGNTIYF; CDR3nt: TGCGCCAGCAGCTTGGCTCTGTGGGGAAACACCATATATTTT
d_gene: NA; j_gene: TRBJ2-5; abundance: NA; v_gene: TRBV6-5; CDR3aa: CASTGGGPQYF; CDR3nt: TGTGCCAGCACCGGAGGGGGGCCCCAGTACTTC
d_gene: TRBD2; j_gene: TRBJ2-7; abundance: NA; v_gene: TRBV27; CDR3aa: CASSPLAGETYEQYF; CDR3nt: TGTGCCAGCAGTCCGCTAGCGGGAGAGACCTACGAGCAGTACTTC
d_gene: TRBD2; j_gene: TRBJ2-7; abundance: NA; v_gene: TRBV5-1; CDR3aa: CASRGVGEGLADYEQYF; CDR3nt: TGCGCCAGCAGAGGCGTGGGGGAAGGACTAGCGGACTACGAGCAGTACTTC
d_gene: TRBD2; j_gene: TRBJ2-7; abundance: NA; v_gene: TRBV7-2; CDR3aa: CASSPTGTSGQTYEQYF; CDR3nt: TGTGCCAGCAGCCCAACTGGGACTAGCGGCCAAACCTACGAGCAGTACTTC
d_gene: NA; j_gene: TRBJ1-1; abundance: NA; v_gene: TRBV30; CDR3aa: CAWMRILGNTEAFF; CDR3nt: TGTGCCTGGATGAGGATCCTAGGGAACACTGAAGCTTTCTTT
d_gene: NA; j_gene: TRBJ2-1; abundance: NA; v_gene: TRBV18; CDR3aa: CASSPDLYNEQFF; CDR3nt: TGTGCCAGCTCACCGGACCTGTACAATGAGCAGTTCTTC